The T cell receptor (beta chain) described here comes from a study of Graves' ophthalmopathy and Graves' hyperthyroidism. Enrolled hyperthyroidism patients had a new diagnosis, a duration under 2 months, and an age of 18 to 65. Each diagnosis was determined on the basis of clinical symptoms, serum thyroxine, TRAb, thyroid ultrasound and orbital computed tomography. PBMCs were density-gradient isolated from approximately 10 ml fresh blood. In this sample, this clonotype turned up a few times. From RNA, the CDR3 regions of TCR beta chains were amplified and sequenced. First-round RT-PCR used HTBI primers; second-round multiplex PCR followed. TCRdb called the multiplex PCR reads again in MiXCR, with one record for every CDR3 protein. The table lists hundreds of thousands of distinct CDR3 sequences, 20% to 25% of them singletons. The germline V gene encodes CDR1 GTSNPN and CDR2 SVGIG (reference sequence). The CDR3 is made up of 13 amino acids. With 0 bases removed from V and 10 bases from J, the gap between germline ends came to 15 bases.

The sequence was obtained from a young woman with stable Graves' hyperthyroidism. Some clones in this sample may be carry-over from other donors' samples. The rearrangement links TRBV30 to TRBJ1-2; D might be TRBD1 (6 bases). The specimen sequenced was peripheral blood. CDR3 in amino acids: CAWSVPRGQFYTF. In nucleotides, the CDR3 is TGTGCCTGGAGTGTACCCCGGGGGCAATTCTACACCTTC.